This TCR beta chain was documented in a study of CD8+ T cells in alopecia areata. At the level of the study: Patients in the treated group were given tofacitinib by mouth, 5 to 10 mg twice a day.

TCR sequencing used cDNA made by reverse transcription of extracted RNA. Sequencing was performed with immunoSEQ multiplex PCR; in TCRdb, only in-frame clones are kept and a portion is missing. Of approximately 170,000 clones in the sample, 50% to 60% are singletons; the top ten hold approximately 0.7%. Treatment denoted: oral pan-JAK inhibitor, 5-10 mg twice daily. Note on this clone: Its antigen is as yet unknown.

Findings and caveats of the study: Higher clonality and more expanded CD8+ clones appeared in lesional than normal scalp. Patients displayed less clarity in TCR sharing than mice, a finding possibly related to HLA.

Trimming took off 3 bases at V and 0 bases at J, with 5 bases between the two ends. The CDR3 has 13 residues. CDR1 and CDR2 from the germline V gene are LNHNV and YYDKDF (reference sequence). The receptor comes from a human donor with alopecia areata. The sample consisted of CD4+ T cells sorted from blood, taken at week 4, from a patient treated with tofacitinib. This rearrangement joins TRBV15 to TRBJ1-1; D call uncertain. The DNA for the CDR3 is TGTGCCACCAGCAGTAGGATGAACACTGAAGCTTTCTTT. Translation gives CATSSRMNTEAFF.